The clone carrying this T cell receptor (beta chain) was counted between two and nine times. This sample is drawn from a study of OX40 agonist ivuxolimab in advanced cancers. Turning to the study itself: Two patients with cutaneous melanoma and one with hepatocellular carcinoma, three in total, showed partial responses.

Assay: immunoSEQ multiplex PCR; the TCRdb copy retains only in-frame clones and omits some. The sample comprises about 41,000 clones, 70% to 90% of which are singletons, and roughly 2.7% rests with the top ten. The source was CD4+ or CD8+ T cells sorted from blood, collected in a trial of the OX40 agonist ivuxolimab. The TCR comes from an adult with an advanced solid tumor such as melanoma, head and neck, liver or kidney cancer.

The CDR3 DNA reads TGTGCCAGCAGCTTTGGACAGGGAATGAACACTGAAGCTTTCTTT. Translation: CASSFGQGMNTEAFF. The V and J genes are TRBV5-4 and TRBJ1-1, with TRBD1 identical over 8 bases. This CDR3 is built from 15 residues. Trimming cost V 2 bases and J 0 bases; bases outside gene matches: 3. Germline V gene sequence: CDR1 SGHNT, CDR2 YYREEE (reference sequence).